The 9 T cell receptor beta chains below come from one sample, sequenced in a study of shared T cell receptors in the human thymus. The table came from immunoSEQ multiplex PCR; TCRdb's copy has only in-frame clones and leaves some out. Here the sample spans 630,000 or so clones, 87% being singletons. The data were also submitted as part of a second study, on human thymus T cells.

The source material was thymocytes. The receptor set was obtained from a boy younger than two with a congenital heart defect.

Concerning this clone itself: This sample includes further DNA sequences coding for the same CDR3. The chain couples TRBV29-1 to TRBJ2-5, with a tentative D call TRBD2 (5 bases). V was trimmed by 0 bases and J by 3 bases, leaving 23 bases between them. This CDR3 is 18 amino acids long. Germline CDR1 is SQVTM and CDR2 is ANQGSEA. This chain's CDR3 is CSVEDTVSSGRRKETQYF. The CDR3 DNA sequence: TGCAGCGTTGAAGATACAGTGTCAAGTGGGAGAAGGAAAGAGACCCAGTACTTC. The whole variable domain, remainder taken from reference TRBV29-1 and TRBJ2-5, is SAVISQKPSRDICQRGTSLTIQCQVDSQVTMMFWYRQQPGQSLTLIATANQGSEATYESGFVIDKFPISRPNLTFSTLTVSNMSPEDSSIYLCSVEDTVSSGRRKETQYFGPGTRLLVL.

This clone was detected only a few times. The V gene is TRBV27, the J gene TRBJ2-7, with D perhaps matching TRBD1 (5 bases). This CDR3 has 16 residues. Trimming shortened V by 0 bases and J by 0 bases, and 12 bases separated the two germline ends. Germline V gene sequence: CDR1 MNHEY, CDR2 SMNVEV (reference sequence). The CDR3 region has the DNA TGTGCCAGCAGTTTATCTCCAGGGTCCAGCTCCTACGAGCAGTACTTC. Translation: CASSLSPGSSSYEQYF.

The gene calls are TRBV6-6 and TRBJ2-1; D may be TRBD1 (6 bases). CDR1 is MNHNY and CDR2 is SVGAGI in the germline V gene (reference sequence). Trimming stripped 6 bases from V and 12 bases from J, with 12 bases between. The CDR3 spans 11 residues. This CDR3 is CASSPGTRQFF. DNA of the CDR3: TGTGCCAGCAGCCCCGGGACAAGGCAGTTCTTC.

This sequence joins TRBV7-9 and TRBJ1-3, with D possibly being TRBD1 (5 bases). CDR3 size: 16 residues. Germline V gives CDR1 SEHNR, CDR2 FQNEAQ (reference sequence). The V and J ends lost 5 bases and 2 bases respectively, with 16 bases between them. The CDR3 spells CASSPQQAVPGNTIYF. In nucleotides, the CDR3 is TGTGCCAGCAGCCCCCAACAGGCCGTCCCTGGAAACACCATATATTTT. The full variable domain, with the rest looked up from reference TRBV7-9 and TRBJ1-3, is DTGVSQNPRHKITKRGQNVTFRCDPISEHNRLYWYRQTLGQGPEFLTYFQNEAQLEKSRLLSDRFSAERPKGSFSTLEIQRTEQGDSAMYLCASSPQQAVPGNTIYFGEGSWLTVV.

This clone has only one observation. Sequence at one end of the junction differs from germline and may be a read error. The genes are TRBV5-4 and TRBJ1-6, with D possibly TRBD1 on 5 matching bases. The CDR3 is 15 residues long. Germline CDR1 SGHNT, CDR2 YYREEE (reference sequence). CDR3 residues: CASSSVTGGNSPLHF. CDR3 bases: TGTGCCAGCAGCTCCGTAACCGGGGGTAATTCCCCCCTCCACTTT.

The gene calls are TRBV12-5 and TRBJ2-7; tentative D call: TRBD1 (5 bases). The V and J ends lost 5 bases and 4 bases respectively, with 9 bases between them. The CDR3 contains 12 residues. The germline gives CDR1 LGHNT, CDR2 FRNRAP. CDR3 sequence (DNA): TGTGCTAGTGGTCAGGGTGGTTACGAGCAGTACTTC. Its translation is CASGQGGYEQYF. The complete variable domain, with remaining parts taken from reference TRBV12-5 and TRBJ2-7, reads DARVTQTPRHKVTEMGQEVTMRCQPILGHNTVFWYRQTMMQGLELLAYFRNRAPLDDSGMPKDRFSAEMPDATLATLKIQPSEPRDSAVYFCASGQGGYEQYFGPGTRLTVT.

This rearrangement joins TRBV15 to TRBJ1-1; D is perhaps TRBD1 (5 bases). This CDR3 spans 15 amino acids. Germline V gene lookup returns CDR1 LNHNV and CDR2 YYDKDF (reference sequence). Trimming removed 1 base from V and 6 bases from J, with 15 bases in between. The CDR3 bases are TGTGCCACCAGCAGAGCCCATAGGGGAATGGCTGAAGCTTTCTTT. Amino acids: CATSRAHRGMAEAFF.

The chain combines TRBV6-5 with TRBJ2-1; 9 bases line up with TRBD1. The V and J ends lost 4 bases and 8 bases, in that order; junction bases with no gene match: 12. Germline V gene sequence: CDR1 MNHEY, CDR2 SVGAGI. The CDR3 has 16 residues. CDR3 nucleotides: TGTGCCAGCAGTTTAGGGTCCAGGACAGGGGAAGATGAGCAGTTCTTC. The encoded protein is CASSLGSRTGEDEQFF.

The CDR3 is CAWTGGHEKLFF. The CDR3, as DNA: TGTGCCTGGACAGGGGGGCATGAAAAACTGTTTTTT. The chain uses TRBV30 and TRBJ1-4; 7 nucleotides line up with TRBD1. The CDR3 is 12 residues long. Looked up from germline, CDR1 is GTSNPN and CDR2 is SVGIG (reference sequence). V shed 4 bases and J 6 bases; nucleotides not matched to a gene: 2.